This TCR beta chain comes out of a study of T cell repertoires in cytomegalovirus infection. Each CDR3 protein gets one entry after TCRdb re-called the reads with MiXCR. The sample has some 920,000 distinct CDR3 sequences; approximately 31% are singletons. Germline V gene lookup returns CDR1 MGHRA and CDR2 YSYEKL. V was pared by 2 bases and J by 1 base, with 9 bases between. The CDR3 is 15 amino acids. Comment on this clonotype: Antigen: not known.

The chain links TRBV4-1 to TRBJ1-5; unclear D gene. Here the sequenced sample was cultured CD8+ T cells from PBMCs, taken from culture after CMV antigen stimulation. The receptor comes from a human donor in good health (CMV status not recorded). Some clones in this sample may be carry-over from other donors' samples. The CDR3 region is CASSQRMGSNQPQHF. The CDR3 nucleotides read TGCGCCAGCAGCCAAAGGATGGGAAGCAATCAGCCCCAGCATTTT.